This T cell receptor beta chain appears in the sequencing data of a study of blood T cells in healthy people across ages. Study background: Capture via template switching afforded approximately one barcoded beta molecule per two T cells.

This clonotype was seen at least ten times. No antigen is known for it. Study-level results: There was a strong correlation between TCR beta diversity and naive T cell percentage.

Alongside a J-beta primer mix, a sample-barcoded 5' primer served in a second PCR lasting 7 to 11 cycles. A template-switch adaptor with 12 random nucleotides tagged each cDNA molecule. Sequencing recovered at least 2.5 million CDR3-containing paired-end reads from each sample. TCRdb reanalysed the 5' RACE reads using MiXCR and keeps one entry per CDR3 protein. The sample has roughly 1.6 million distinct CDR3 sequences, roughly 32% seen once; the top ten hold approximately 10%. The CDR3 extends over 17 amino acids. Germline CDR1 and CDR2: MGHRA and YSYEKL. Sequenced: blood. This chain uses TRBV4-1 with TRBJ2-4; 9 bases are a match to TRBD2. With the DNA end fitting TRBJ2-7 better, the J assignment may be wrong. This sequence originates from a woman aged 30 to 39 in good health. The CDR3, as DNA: TGCGCCAGCAGCTACGCCTCGGTAGGGCTAGCGGGGAACGAGCAGTACTTC. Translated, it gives CASSYASVGLAGNEQYF.